The sequence of this T cell receptor (beta chain) was determined in a study of blood T cell repertoires in COVID-19. Overall study context: Sample material is recorded as cDNA or gDNA derived from T cells, B-cell-depleted T cells, or PBMCs.

The CDR3 has 16 amino acids. V lost 6 bases to trimming and J lost 7 bases, with 25 bases between them. The germline CDR1 and CDR2 sequences are MGHDK and SYGVNS. Repertoires were generated with immunoSEQ multiplex PCR, while TCRdb's copy carries only in-frame clones and drops some. This table has 200,000 to 250,000 clones, roughly 80% appearing once. The chain employs TRBV25-1 and TRBJ2-7, with a tentative D call TRBD1 (7 bases). The sequenced sample consisted of PBMCs or T cells enriched from blood (not recorded which). The receptor was derived from a woman in her 50s who had been exposed to COVID-19. CDR3 nucleotide sequence: TGTGCCAGCAGATCCCCGGGGGTACAGGGGAAAGGTGAGCAGTACTTC. It codes for CASRSPGVQGKGEQYF.